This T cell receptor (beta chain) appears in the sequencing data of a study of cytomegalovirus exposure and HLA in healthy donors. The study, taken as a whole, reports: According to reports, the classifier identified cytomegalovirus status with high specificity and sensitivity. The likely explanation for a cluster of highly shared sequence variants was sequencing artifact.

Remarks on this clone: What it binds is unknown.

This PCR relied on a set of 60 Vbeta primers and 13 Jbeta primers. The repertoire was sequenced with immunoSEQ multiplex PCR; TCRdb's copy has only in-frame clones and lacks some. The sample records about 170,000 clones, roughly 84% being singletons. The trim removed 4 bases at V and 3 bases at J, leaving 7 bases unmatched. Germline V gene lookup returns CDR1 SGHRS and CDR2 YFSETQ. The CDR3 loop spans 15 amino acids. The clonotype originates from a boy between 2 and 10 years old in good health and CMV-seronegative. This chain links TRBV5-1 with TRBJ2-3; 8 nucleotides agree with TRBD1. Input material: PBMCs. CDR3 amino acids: CASSPTRGQTDTQYF. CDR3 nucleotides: TGCGCCAGCAGCCCTACCAGGGGGCAGACAGATACGCAGTATTTT.